This T cell receptor beta chain was captured in a study of shared T cell receptors in the human thymus. CDR1 is MDHEN, CDR2 SYDVKM, per germline. CDR3 length: 15 residues. V shed 6 bases, J shed 2 bases, and the junction held 6 bases outside the gene matches. The table came from immunoSEQ multiplex PCR; TCRdb's copy has only in-frame clones and leaves some out. The data contain hundreds of thousands of clones, approximately 85% of them seen just once; the ten biggest clones take up around 0.0094%. The sample was also reused in another study, on human thymus T cells. According to that study: Donation came from healthy Finnish infants having corrective surgery for congenital heart defects. Thymic resections from corrective heart surgery supplied the tissue. Thymic and blood repertoires showed apparently biased V and J gene usage. Related research has reported that thymic repertoires overlap highly among unrelated individuals.

The source is a girl under three years old with a congenital heart defect. Sequenced sample: thymocytes. The J gene is TRBJ2-4, the V gene TRBV28; 8 bases map to TRBD1. The CDR3 DNA reads TGTGCCAGCAGGTCCCACAGGGGGACCAAAAACATTCAGTACTTC. Translation: CASRSHRGTKNIQYF.